The 26 T cell receptor beta chains below come from one sample, sequenced in a study of immune evolution from preneoplasia to lung adenocarcinoma. Sequencing was performed with immunoSEQ multiplex PCR; in TCRdb, only in-frame clones are kept and a portion is missing. This table holds about 5,600 clones, 70% to 85% found once. The sequencing input was FFPE lung adenocarcinoma in situ tissue. The receptors shown here come from a person aged 55-79 years with lung adenocarcinoma.

The chain uses TRBV29-1 and TRBJ1-6, with D hard to call. Germline CDR1 and CDR2: SQVTM and ANQGSEA. The CDR3 extends over 13 amino acids. The germline V and J ends were trimmed by 2 bases and 9 bases, with 11 bases remaining between them. CDR3 sequence (DNA): TGCAGCGTTGAAATTGGGTTTGGTTCACCCCTCCACTTT. This encodes CSVEIGFGSPLHF.

The chain combines TRBV7-3 with TRBJ1-1; perhaps TRBD1 as D (5 bases). V lost 1 base and J lost 0, with 6 bases in between. Germline lookup yields CDR1 SGHTA and CDR2 FQGTGA. The CDR3 covers 14 residues. CDR3 nucleotides: TGTGCCAGCAGCTTAAGGGGGATGAACACTGAAGCTTTCTTT. This gives the protein CASSLRGMNTEAFF.

In DNA, the CDR3 is TGTGCCAGTAGTCCTGACAGTAACCTCCCGAACACTGAAGCTTTCTTT. It codes for CASSPDSNLPNTEAFF. The chain couples TRBV19 to TRBJ1-1; maybe TRBD1 (5 bases). CDR3 length: 16 residues. With 5 bases removed from V and 1 base from J, the gap between germline ends came to 17 bases. CDR1 is LNHDA, CDR2 SQIVND, per germline (reference sequence).

The V gene is TRBV7-8, the J gene TRBJ2-5; D unresolved. The CDR3 is 12 residues long. Germline lookup yields CDR1 SGHVS and CDR2 FQNEAQ. Between the trimmed V and J ends, which lost 1 base and 5 bases, there was a span of 5 bases. The CDR3 here is CASSLVRETQYF. CDR3 nucleotide sequence: TGTGCCAGCAGCTTAGTGAGGGAGACCCAGTACTTC.

V and J are TRBV19 and TRBJ1-1, with D tentatively TRBD1 (5 bases). CDR1 is LNHDA and CDR2 is SQIVND in the germline V gene (reference sequence). V was cut by 2 bases and J by 5 bases, with 15 bases left in between. There are 15 residues in the CDR3. CDR3 DNA: TGTGCCAGTAGTATAACCCGGGGCAGGGAGACTGAAGCTTTCTTT. Protein: CASSITRGRETEAFF.

This clone was seen a few times. This chain joins TRBV5-4 and TRBJ1-3, with TRBD1 matching 9 bases. In germline, CDR1 is SGHNT, CDR2 YYREEE (reference sequence). This CDR3 comprises 14 residues. V lost 3 bases, J lost 4 bases, and 2 bases stayed unmatched. CDR3 sequence reads: CASSWTGVGNTIYF. CDR3 nucleotides: TGTGCCAGCAGCTGGACAGGGGTGGGAAACACCATATATTTT.

The V and J genes are TRBV6-5 and TRBJ2-1; D is undetermined. V was shortened by 5 bases and J by 8 bases, with 7 bases between the two germline ends. Germline CDR1 MNHEY, CDR2 SVGAGI. There are 11 residues in the CDR3. Written as DNA, the CDR3 is TGTGCCAGCAGTGAACTCTATGAGCAGTTCTTC. Translating gives CASSELYEQFF.

The rearrangement uses TRBV14 and TRBJ2-4; D gene unclear. Germline V gives CDR1 SGHDN, CDR2 FVKESK. This CDR3 comprises 18 residues. V gave up 0 bases and J gave up 0 bases, with 15 bases separating them. The CDR3 DNA is TGTGCCAGCAGCCAAGAGGGCTGGCGTGACCTAGCCAAAAACATTCAGTACTTC. As protein: CASSQEGWRDLAKNIQYF.

Only a few counts were recorded for this clone. This chain connects TRBV14 to TRBJ2-2; 12 bases are shared with TRBD2. CDR1 and CDR2 (germline): SGHDN, FVKESK. The CDR3 sequence is 16 residues long. After removal of 6 bases from V and 4 bases from J, the junction contained 6 bases not matched to a gene. CDR3 in amino acids: CASSPTSGGLTGELFF. The CDR3, as DNA: TGTGCCAGCAGTCCGACTAGCGGGGGCCTCACCGGGGAGCTGTTTTTT.

The CDR3 spells CASSELSPLAGVLSTDTQYF. The CDR3 bases are TGTGCCAGCAGTGAACTCTCCCCACTAGCGGGGGTCCTCAGCACAGATACGCAGTATTTT. V gene TRBV6-4 combines with J gene TRBJ2-3; TRBD2 agrees at 11 bases. V gave up 3 bases and J gave up 0 bases; unmatched junction bases: 14. Germline assignment: CDR1 MRHNA and CDR2 SNTAGT. This CDR3 contains 20 residues.

The CDR3 here is CASSAGQGGTNTEAFF. CDR3 nucleotides: TGTGCCAGCTCAGCGGGACAGGGGGGGACGAACACTGAAGCTTTCTTT. The V and J genes are TRBV18 and TRBJ1-1; the match to TRBD1 covers 11 bases. The germline CDR1 and CDR2 sequences are KGHSH and LQKENI. This CDR3 spans 16 amino acids. J gave up 1 base and V 5 bases, and 6 bases lay outside the gene matches.

V gene TRBV29-1 combines with J gene TRBJ1-2, with D possibly matching TRBD1 (5 bases). From germline, CDR1 is SQVTM and CDR2 ANQGSEA. The CDR3 is 13 amino acids. Trimming left V 6 bases short and J 5 bases short, with 16 bases between. The CDR3 reads CSVTGTPGYGYTF. The CDR3 DNA reads TGCAGCGTAACCGGGACCCCGGGGTATGGCTACACCTTC. The full variable domain, with the rest looked up from reference TRBV29-1 and TRBJ1-2, is SAVISQKPSRDICQRGTSLTIQCQVDSQVTMMFWYRQQPGQSLTLIATANQGSEATYESGFVIDKFPISRPNLTFSTLTVSNMSPEDSSIYLCSVTGTPGYGYTFGSGTRLTVV.

The chain recombines TRBV5-1 with TRBJ2-2; D is ambiguous. This CDR3 is 14 amino acids long. Germline CDR1 SGHRS, CDR2 YFSETQ. The V end was cut by 0 bases, the J end by 7 bases, with 10 bases between. CDR3: CASSLDSRSGELFF. The DNA of the CDR3 is TGCGCCAGCAGCTTGGACAGTCGAAGCGGGGAGCTGTTTTTT.

Of note for this clone: The junction shows a germline mismatch at one end, possibly a read error. V usage is TRBV7-7 and J usage is TRBJ1-3; the D is unclear. Germline CDR1 and CDR2: SSHAT and FNYEAQ (reference sequence). This CDR3 is 19 amino acids long. The CDR3 nucleotides read TGTGCTAGCAGCCCCCCCCGGGCCCCCTTGAGTCCCTCTGGAAACACCATATATTTT. It codes for CASSPPRAPLSPSGNTIYF.

The chain carries TRBV15 and TRBJ1-1; D gene unclear. This CDR3 comprises 12 residues. Trimming removed 0 bases from V and 6 bases from J, with 5 bases in between. From germline, CDR1 is LNHNV and CDR2 YYDKDF (reference sequence). CDR3 sequence reads: CATSRDRAEAFF. The CDR3 DNA follows: TGTGCCACCAGCAGAGATAGGGCTGAAGCTTTCTTT.

As for this clone: The junction and the germline gene differ at one end; a read error may be behind it. J is TRBJ2-1 and V is TRBV7-7; 7 bases are shared with TRBD2. Per germline, CDR1 SSHAT and CDR2 FNYEAQ (reference sequence). CDR3 length equals 14 residues. CDR3 protein: CASSPPTSPNEQFF. The CDR3 DNA is TGTGCTAGCAGCCCCCCGACTAGCCCCAATGAGCAGTTCTTC.

The chain combines TRBV9 with TRBJ1-6; D not resolved. Trimming removed 0 bases from V and 9 bases from J, with 10 bases in between. Per germline, CDR1 SGDLS and CDR2 YYNGEE. CDR3 length equals 14 residues. CDR3 region: CASSVESQFSPLHF. The DNA of the CDR3 is TGTGCCAGCAGCGTAGAGTCCCAGTTTTCACCCCTCCACTTT.

The chain uses TRBV18 and TRBJ2-7, with 11 bases that match TRBD1. CDR3 size: 16 residues. V was pared by 0 bases and J by 5 bases, with 6 bases of the junction left unmatched. CDR1 is KGHSH and CDR2 is LQKENI in the germline V gene. The CDR3 region is CASSPPLGQGADEQYF. The DNA of the CDR3 is TGTGCCAGCTCACCACCGCTCGGACAGGGGGCGGACGAGCAGTACTTC.

The chain has TRBV10-3 and TRBJ1-4; 10 nucleotides agree with TRBD1. Germline CDR1 ENHRY, CDR2 SYGVKD. With 3 bases clipped from V and 6 bases from J, the junction kept 1 base outside the gene matches. There are 14 residues in the CDR3. CDR3 amino acids: CAISEGTGDEKLFF. The CDR3 region has the DNA TGTGCCATCAGTGAAGGGACAGGGGATGAAAAACTGTTTTTT.

J is TRBJ1-6 and V is TRBV4-1, with 9 bases identical to TRBD1. V gave up 4 bases and J gave up 10 bases; unmatched junction bases: 14. Germline assignment: CDR1 MGHRA and CDR2 YSYEKL. The CDR3 runs to 17 residues. CDR3 sequence (DNA): TGCGCCAGCAGCCTAAACCGGGACAGGGAGGGGGGATCACCCCTCCACTTT. Its protein product is CASSLNRDREGGSPLHF.

The CDR3 loop is CASSGTGGSGGAYEQYF. CDR3 DNA: TGTGCCAGCTCCGGGACAGGGGGCTCGGGGGGGGCCTACGAGCAGTACTTC. The chain uses TRBV27 and TRBJ2-7; the match to TRBD1 covers 12 bases. From germline, CDR1 is MNHEY and CDR2 SMNVEV (reference sequence). The V gene end was trimmed by 8 bases and the J gene end by 2 bases; junction bases not matched to a gene: 13. CDR3 length: 17 amino acids.

J is TRBJ2-7 and V is TRBV5-4; 10 nucleotides align to TRBD2. The CDR3 extends over 14 amino acids. In germline, CDR1 is SGHNT, CDR2 YYREEE (reference sequence). J gave up 2 bases and V 4 bases, and 3 bases lay outside the gene matches. This chain's CDR3 is CASSRSGGAYEQYF. For the CDR3, the DNA is TGTGCCAGCAGCAGGAGCGGGGGGGCCTACGAGCAGTACTTC.

The J gene is TRBJ2-3, the V gene TRBV5-1, with 9 bases lining up with TRBD2. V was pared by 5 bases and J by 1 base, with 5 bases of the junction left unmatched. The CDR3 is made up of 15 amino acids. Germline V gene sequence: CDR1 SGHRS, CDR2 YFSETQ. CDR3 in amino acids: CASRPGLAGTDTQYF. The CDR3 bases are TGCGCCAGCAGGCCGGGACTAGCAGGCACAGATACGCAGTATTTT.

This clone was observed a few times. This sequence joins TRBV6-1 and TRBJ1-2; no clear D gene. V was clipped by 6 bases and J by 6 bases, with 5 bases between them. Per germline, CDR1 MNHNS and CDR2 SASEGT. The CDR3 contains 10 residues. CDR3 region: CASREDGYTF. CDR3 coding DNA: TGTGCCAGCAGGGAGGATGGCTACACCTTC.

The rearrangement links TRBV23-1 to TRBJ2-6, with D uncertain. TRBV23-1 is flagged as an ORF with uncertain function. The CDR3 runs to 18 residues. Trimming removed 4 bases at V and 5 bases at J, with 21 bases between. For the CDR3, the DNA is TGCGCCAGCAGTCTGCTAATTACGCAACAAAGTCGGGCCAACGTCCTGACTTTC. Translating it yields CASSLLITQQSRANVLTF.

The chain uses TRBV5-8 and TRBJ2-2, with TRBD1 matching 7 bases. V was pared by 4 bases and J by 6 bases, with 9 bases of the junction left unmatched. This CDR3 has 15 amino acids. Germline CDR1 reads SGHTS; CDR2 reads YDEGEE. The CDR3 sequence: CASSLGTAAAGELFF. The CDR3 nucleotides are TGTGCCAGCAGCCTGGGGACAGCCGCGGCCGGGGAGCTGTTTTTT.